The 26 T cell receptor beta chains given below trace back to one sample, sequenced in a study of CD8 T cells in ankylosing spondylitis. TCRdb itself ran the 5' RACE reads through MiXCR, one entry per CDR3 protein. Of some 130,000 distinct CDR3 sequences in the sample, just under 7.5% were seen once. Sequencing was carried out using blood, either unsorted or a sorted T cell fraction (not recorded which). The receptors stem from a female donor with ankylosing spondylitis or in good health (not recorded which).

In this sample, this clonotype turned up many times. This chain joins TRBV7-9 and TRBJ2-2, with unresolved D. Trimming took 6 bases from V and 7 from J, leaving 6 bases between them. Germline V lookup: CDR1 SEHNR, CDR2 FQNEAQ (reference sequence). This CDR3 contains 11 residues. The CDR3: CASRGNGELFF. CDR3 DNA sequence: TGTGCCAGCAGGGGGAACGGGGAGCTGTTTTTT.

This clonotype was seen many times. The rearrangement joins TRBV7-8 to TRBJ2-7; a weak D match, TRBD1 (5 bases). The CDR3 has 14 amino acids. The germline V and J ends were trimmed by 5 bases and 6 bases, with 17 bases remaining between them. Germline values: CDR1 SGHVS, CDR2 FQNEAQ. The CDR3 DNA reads TGTGCCAGCAGCCTGGGGCCCGGCCCTCTCGAGCAGTACTTC. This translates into CASSLGPGPLEQYF.

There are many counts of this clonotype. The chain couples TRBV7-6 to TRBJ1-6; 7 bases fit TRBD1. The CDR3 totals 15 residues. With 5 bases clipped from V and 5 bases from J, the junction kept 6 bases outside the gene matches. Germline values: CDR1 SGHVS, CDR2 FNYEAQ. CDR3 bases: TGTGCCAGCAGCCCAGCAGGGGGAAATAATTCACCCCTCCACTTT. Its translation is CASSPAGGNNSPLHF.

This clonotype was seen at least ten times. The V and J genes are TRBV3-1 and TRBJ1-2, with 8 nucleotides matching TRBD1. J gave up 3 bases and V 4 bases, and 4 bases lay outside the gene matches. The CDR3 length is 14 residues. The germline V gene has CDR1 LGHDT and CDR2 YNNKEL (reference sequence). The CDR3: CASSPLTGDYGYTF. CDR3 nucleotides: TGTGCCAGCAGCCCGTTGACAGGGGACTATGGCTACACCTTC.

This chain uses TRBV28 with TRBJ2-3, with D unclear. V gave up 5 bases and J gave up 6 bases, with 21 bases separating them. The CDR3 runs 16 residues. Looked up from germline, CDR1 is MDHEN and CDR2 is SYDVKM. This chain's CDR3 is CASSPEVGKNADTQYF. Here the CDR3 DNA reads TGTGCCAGCAGTCCAGAAGTGGGGAAGAATGCGGATACGCAGTATTTT. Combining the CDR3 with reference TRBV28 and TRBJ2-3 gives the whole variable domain DVKVTQSSRYLVKRTGEKVFLECVQDMDHENMFWYRQDPGLGLRLIYFSYDVKMKEKGDIPEGYSVSREKKERFSLILESASTNQTSMYLCASSPEVGKNADTQYFGPGTRLTVL.

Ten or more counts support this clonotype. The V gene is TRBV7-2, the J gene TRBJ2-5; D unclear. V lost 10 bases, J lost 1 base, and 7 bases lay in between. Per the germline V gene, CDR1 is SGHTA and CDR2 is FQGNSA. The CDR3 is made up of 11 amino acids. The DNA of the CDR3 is TGTGCCACCCAAATCCAAGAGACCCAGTACTTC. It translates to CATQIQETQYF. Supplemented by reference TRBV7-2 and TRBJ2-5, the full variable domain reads GAGVSQSPSNKVTEKGKDVELRCDPISGHTALYWYRQSLGQGLEFLIYFQGNSAPDKSGLPSDRFSAERTGGSVSTLTIQRTQQEDSAVYLCATQIQETQYFGPGTRLLVL.

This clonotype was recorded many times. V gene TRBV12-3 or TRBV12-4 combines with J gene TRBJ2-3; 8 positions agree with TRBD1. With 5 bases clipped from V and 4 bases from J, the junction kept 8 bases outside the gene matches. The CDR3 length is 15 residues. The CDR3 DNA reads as TGTGCCAGCAGTCCGACAGGGGTCAGATCAGATACGCAGTATTTT. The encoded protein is CASSPTGVRSDTQYF.

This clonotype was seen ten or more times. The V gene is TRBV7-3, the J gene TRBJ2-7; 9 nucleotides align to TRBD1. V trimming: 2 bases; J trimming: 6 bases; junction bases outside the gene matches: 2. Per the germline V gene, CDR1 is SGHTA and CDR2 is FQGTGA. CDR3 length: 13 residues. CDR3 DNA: TGTGCCAGCAGCTTAGGGACAGGGAGCGAGCAGTACTTC. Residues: CASSLGTGSEQYF. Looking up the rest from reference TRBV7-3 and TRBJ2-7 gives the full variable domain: GAGVSQTPSNKVTEKGKYVELRCDPISGHTALYWYRQSLGQGPEFLIYFQGTGAADDSGLPNDRFFAVRPEGSVSTLKIQRTERGDSAVYLCASSLGTGSEQYFGPGTRLTVT.

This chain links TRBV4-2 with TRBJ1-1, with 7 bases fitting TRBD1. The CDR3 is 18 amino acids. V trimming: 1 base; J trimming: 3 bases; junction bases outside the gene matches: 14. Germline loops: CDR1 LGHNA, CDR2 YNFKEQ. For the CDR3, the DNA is TGTGCCAGCAGCCAAGTGGGACAGCGAGCCCCTCCGGACACTGAAGCTTTCTTT. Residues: CASSQVGQRAPPDTEAFF.

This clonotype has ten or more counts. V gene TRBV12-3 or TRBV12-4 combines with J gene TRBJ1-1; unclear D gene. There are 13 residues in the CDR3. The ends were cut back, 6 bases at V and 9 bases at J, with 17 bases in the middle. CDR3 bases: TGTGCCAGCAGAAGCACTAGGGAATTAAAAGCTTTCTTT. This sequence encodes CASRSTRELKAFF.

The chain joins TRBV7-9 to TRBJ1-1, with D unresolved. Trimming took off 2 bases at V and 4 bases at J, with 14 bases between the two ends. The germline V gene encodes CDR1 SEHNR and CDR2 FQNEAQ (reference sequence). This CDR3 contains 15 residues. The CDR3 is CASSLSGDASTEAFF. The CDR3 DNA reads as TGTGCCAGCAGCTTAAGCGGAGACGCGAGCACTGAAGCTTTCTTT.

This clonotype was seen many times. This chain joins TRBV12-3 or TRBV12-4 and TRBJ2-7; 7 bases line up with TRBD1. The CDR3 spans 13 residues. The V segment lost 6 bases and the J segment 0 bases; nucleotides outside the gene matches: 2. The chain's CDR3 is CASSRDSSYEQYF. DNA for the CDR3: TGTGCCAGCAGCCGGGACAGCTCCTACGAGCAGTACTTC.

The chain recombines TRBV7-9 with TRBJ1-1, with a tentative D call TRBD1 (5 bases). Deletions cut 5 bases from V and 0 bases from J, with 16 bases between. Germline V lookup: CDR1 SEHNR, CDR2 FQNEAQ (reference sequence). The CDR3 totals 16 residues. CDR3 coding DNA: TGTGCCAGCAGCCCCCGGCTGGGGGACGTGAACACTGAAGCTTTCTTT. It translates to CASSPRLGDVNTEAFF.

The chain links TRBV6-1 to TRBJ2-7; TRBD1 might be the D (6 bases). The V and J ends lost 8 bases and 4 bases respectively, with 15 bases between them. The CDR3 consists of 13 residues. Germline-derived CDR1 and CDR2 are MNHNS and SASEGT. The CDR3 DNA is TGTGCCAGCGATTTGACAGGACCATACGAGCAGTACTTC. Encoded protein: CASDLTGPYEQYF.

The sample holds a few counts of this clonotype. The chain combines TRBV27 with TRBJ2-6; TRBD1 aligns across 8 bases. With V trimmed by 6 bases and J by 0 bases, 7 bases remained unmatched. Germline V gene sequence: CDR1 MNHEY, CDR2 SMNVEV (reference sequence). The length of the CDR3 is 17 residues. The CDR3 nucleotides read TGTGCCAGCAGCCCCGGGACAGGCGGCTCTGGGGCCAACGTCCTGACTTTC. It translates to CASSPGTGGSGANVLTF.

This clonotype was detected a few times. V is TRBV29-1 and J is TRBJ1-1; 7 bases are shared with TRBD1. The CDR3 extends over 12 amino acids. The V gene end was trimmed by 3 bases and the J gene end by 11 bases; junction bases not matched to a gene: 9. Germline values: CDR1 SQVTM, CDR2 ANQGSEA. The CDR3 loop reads CSVEETGRLAFF. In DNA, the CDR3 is TGCAGCGTTGAGGAGACAGGGAGGTTGGCTTTCTTT.

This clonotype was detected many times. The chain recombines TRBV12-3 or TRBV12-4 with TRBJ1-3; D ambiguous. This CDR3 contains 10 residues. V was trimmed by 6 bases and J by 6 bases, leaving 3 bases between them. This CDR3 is CASRSNTIYF. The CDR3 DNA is TGTGCCAGCAGGTCAAACACCATATATTTT.

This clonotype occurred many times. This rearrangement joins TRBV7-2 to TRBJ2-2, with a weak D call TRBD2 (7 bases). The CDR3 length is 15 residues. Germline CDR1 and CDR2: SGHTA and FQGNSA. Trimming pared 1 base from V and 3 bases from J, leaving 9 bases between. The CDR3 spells CASSLGGGYTGELFF. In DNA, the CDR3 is TGTGCCAGCAGCTTAGGGGGGGGCTACACCGGGGAGCTGTTTTTT.

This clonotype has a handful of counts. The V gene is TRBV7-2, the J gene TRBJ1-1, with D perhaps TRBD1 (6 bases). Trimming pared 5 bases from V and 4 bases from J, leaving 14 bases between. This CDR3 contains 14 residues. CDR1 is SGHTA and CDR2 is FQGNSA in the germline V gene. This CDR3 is CASSITGFITEAFF. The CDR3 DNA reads TGTGCCAGCAGCATCACAGGGTTTATCACTGAAGCTTTCTTT.

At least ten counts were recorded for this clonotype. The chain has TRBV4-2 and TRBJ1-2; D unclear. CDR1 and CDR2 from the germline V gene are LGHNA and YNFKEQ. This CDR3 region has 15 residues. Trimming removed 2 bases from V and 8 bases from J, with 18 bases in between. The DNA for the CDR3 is TGTGCCAGCAGCCAACCTACGGTCCCAACCTCGGGCTACACCTTC. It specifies CASSQPTVPTSGYTF.

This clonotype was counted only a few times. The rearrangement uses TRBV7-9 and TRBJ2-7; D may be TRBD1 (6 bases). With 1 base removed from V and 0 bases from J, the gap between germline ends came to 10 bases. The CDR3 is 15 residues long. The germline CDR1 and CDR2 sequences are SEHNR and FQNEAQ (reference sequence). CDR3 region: CASSLVAGASYEQYF. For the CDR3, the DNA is TGTGCCAGCAGCTTAGTTGCAGGGGCCTCCTACGAGCAGTACTTC.

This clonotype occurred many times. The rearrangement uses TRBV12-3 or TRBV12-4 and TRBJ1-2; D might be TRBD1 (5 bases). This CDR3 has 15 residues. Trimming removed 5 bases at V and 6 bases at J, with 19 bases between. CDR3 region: CASSHRQASPDGYTF. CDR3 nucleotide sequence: TGTGCCAGCAGTCACAGGCAGGCCTCCCCCGATGGCTACACCTTC.

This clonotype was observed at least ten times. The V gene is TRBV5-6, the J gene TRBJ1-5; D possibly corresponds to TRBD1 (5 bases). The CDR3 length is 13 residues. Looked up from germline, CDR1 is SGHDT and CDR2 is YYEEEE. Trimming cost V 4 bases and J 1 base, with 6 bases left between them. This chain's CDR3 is CASSQGSNQPQHF. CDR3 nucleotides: TGTGCCAGCAGCCAGGGAAGCAATCAGCCCCAGCATTTT.

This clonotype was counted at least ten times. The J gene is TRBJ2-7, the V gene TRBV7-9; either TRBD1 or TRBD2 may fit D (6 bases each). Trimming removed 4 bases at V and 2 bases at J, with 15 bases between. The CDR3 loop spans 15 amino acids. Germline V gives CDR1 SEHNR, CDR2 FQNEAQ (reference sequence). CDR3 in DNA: TGTGCCAGCAGCTCAGGAGGGGGTAGACCCTACGAGCAGTACTTC. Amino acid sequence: CASSSGGGRPYEQYF.

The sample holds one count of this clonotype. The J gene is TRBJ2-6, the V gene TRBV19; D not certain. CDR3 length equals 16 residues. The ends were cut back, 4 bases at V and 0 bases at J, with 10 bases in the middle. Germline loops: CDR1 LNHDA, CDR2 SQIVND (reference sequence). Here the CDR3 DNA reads TGTGCCAGTAGTAGGGCGTCCCGCTCTGGGGCCAACGTCCTGACTTTC. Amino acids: CASSRASRSGANVLTF.

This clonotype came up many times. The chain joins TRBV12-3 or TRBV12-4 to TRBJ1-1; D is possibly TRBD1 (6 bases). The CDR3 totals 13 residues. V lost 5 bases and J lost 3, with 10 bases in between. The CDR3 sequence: CASSQQGYTEAFF. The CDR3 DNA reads TGTGCCAGCAGTCAACAGGGTTACACTGAAGCTTTCTTT.